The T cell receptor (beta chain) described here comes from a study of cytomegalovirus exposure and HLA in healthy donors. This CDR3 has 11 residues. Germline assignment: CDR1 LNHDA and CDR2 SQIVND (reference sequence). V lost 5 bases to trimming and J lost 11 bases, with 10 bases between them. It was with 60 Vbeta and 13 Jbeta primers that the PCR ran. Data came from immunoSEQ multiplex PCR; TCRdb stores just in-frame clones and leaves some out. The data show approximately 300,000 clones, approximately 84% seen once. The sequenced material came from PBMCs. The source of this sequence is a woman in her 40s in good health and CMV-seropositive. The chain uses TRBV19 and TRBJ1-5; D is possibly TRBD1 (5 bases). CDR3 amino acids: CASSGGVSQHF. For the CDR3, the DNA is TGTGCCAGTAGTGGGGGGGTATCCCAGCATTTT.